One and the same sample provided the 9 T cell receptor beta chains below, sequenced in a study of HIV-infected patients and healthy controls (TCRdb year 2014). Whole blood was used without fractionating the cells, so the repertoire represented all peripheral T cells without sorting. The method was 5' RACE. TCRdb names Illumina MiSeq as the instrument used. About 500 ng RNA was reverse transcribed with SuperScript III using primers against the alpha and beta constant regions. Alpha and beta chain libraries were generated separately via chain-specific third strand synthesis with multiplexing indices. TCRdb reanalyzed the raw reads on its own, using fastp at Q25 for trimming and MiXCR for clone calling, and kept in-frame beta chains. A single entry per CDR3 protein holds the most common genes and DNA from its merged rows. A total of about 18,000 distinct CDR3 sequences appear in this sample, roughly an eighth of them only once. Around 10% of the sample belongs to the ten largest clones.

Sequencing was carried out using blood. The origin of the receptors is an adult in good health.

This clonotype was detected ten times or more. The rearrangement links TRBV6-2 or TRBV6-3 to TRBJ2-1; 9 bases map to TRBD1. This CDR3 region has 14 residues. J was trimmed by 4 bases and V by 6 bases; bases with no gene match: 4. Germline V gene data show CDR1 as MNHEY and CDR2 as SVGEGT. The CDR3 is CASSTGTGYNEQFF. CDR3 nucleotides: TGTGCCAGCAGCACCGGGACAGGGTACAATGAGCAGTTCTTC.

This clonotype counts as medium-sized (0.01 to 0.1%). The CDR3 reads CASSYSFGAAERGGNQPQHF. CDR3 nucleotides: TGTGCCAGCAGTTACTCGTTTGGGGCGGCAGAGAGGGGCGGCAATCAGCCCCAGCATTTT. This sequence joins TRBV6-2 or TRBV6-3 and TRBJ1-5; D perhaps matches TRBD1 (5 bases). Germline CDR1 is MNHEY and CDR2 is SVGEGT. V shed 0 bases and J shed 2 bases, with 23 bases lying between them. The CDR3 sequence is 20 residues long.

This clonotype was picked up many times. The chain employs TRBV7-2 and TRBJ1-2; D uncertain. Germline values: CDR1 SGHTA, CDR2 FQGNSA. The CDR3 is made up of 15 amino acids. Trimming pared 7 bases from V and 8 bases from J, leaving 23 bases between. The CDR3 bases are TGTGCCAGCACCATAGCCCCCGTTCCAACCCGGGGCTACACCTTC. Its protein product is CASTIAPVPTRGYTF.

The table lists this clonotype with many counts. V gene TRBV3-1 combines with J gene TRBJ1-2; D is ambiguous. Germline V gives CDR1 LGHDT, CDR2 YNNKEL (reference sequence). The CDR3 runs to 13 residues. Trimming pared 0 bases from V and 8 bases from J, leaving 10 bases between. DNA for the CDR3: TGTGCCAGCAGCCAAGATTCATTGCGAGGCTACACCTTC. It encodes CASSQDSLRGYTF.

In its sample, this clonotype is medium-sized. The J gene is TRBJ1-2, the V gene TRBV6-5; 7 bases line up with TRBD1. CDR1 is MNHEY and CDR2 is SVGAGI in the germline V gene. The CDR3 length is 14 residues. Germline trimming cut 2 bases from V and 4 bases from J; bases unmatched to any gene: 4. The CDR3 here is CASSYDRAPYGYTF. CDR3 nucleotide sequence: TGTGCCAGCAGTTACGACAGGGCTCCCTATGGCTACACCTTC.

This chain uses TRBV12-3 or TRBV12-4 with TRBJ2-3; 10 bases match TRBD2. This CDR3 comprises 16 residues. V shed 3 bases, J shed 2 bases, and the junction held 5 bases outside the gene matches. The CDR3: CASSFLAGGFTDTQYF. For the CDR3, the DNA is TGTGCCAGCAGTTTTTTAGCGGGGGGATTCACAGATACGCAGTATTTT.

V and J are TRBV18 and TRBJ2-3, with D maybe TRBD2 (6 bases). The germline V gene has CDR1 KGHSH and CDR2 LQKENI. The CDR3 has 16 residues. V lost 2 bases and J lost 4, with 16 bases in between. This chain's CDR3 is CASSPVIGGKADTQYF. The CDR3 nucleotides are TGTGCCAGCTCACCAGTGATTGGCGGGAAGGCAGATACGCAGTATTTT.

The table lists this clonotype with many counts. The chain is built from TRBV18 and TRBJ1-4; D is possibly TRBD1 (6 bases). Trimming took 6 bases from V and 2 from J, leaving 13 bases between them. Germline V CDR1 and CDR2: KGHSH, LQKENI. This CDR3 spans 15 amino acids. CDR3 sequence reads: CASSPAGATNEKLFF. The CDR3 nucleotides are TGTGCCAGCTCGCCCGCAGGGGCGACTAATGAAAAACTGTTTTTT.

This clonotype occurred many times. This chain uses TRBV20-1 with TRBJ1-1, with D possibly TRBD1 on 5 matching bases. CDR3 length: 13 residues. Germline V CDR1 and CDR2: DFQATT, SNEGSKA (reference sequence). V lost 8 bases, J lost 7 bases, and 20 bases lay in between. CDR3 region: CSPQENHASEAFF. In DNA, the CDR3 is TGCAGTCCACAGGAGAACCACGCAAGTGAAGCTTTCTTT.